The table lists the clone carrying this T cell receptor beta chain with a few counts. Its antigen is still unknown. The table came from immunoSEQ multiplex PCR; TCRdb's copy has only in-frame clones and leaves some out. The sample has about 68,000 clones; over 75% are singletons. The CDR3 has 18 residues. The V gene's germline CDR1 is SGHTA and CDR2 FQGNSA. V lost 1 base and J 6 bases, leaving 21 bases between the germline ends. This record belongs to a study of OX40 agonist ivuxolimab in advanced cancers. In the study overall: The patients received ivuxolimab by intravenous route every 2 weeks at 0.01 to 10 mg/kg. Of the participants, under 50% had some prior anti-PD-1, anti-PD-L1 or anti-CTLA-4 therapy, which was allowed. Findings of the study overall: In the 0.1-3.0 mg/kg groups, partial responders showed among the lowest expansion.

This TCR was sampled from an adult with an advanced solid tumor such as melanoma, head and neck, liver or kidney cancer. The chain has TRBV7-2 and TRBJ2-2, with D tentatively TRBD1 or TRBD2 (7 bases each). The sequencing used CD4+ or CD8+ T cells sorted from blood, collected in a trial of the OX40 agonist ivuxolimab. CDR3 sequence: CASSLGASGGVRPGELFF. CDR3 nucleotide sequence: TGTGCCAGCAGCTTAGGAGCCTCAGGGGGGGTTCGTCCCGGGGAGCTGTTTTTT.